One sample yielded the 23 T cell receptor beta chains listed below, sequenced in a study of blood T cells in healthy people across ages. Combining a sample-barcoded 5' primer with a J-beta primer mix, a second PCR ran for roughly 7 to 11 cycles. TCRdb processed the 5' RACE reads anew with MiXCR; each CDR3 protein has one entry. The sample holds some 800,000 distinct CDR3 sequences, more than 40% seen once. Material: blood. These receptors were obtained from a man aged 60-69 years in good health.

The CDR3 coding sequence is TGTGCCACCAGTGATGGGGTAGTCAGGGGAGGTCAAGAGACCCAGTACTTC. Translating it yields CATSDGVVRGGQETQYF. V is TRBV24-1 and J is TRBJ2-5; TRBD1 or TRBD2 may be the D gene (6 bases each). V lost 3 bases and J 2 bases, leaving 18 bases between the germline ends. There are 17 residues in the CDR3. Germline V gene sequence: CDR1 KGHDR, CDR2 SFDVKD.

There are a few counts of this clonotype. In DNA, the CDR3 is TGTGCCAGCAGCAATCGATTTGACAGGGCCATGCTTTACGAGCAGTACTTC. This sequence encodes CASSNRFDRAMLYEQYF. The chain recombines TRBV28 with TRBJ2-7, with 7 bases matching TRBD1. The CDR3 is 17 residues long. Per germline, CDR1 MDHEN and CDR2 SYDVKM. Trimming removed 6 bases from V and 4 bases from J; junction bases left unmatched: 18.

This clonotype has just a few counts. The gene calls are TRBV6-6 and TRBJ2-7; D is possibly TRBD2 (5 bases). Trimming pared 8 bases from V and 5 bases from J, leaving 13 bases between. This CDR3 has 12 residues. Per germline, CDR1 MNHNY and CDR2 SVGAGI (reference sequence). CDR3 residues: CASAGGRDEQYF. In DNA form, the CDR3 reads TGTGCCAGCGCGGGTGGTCGGGACGAGCAGTACTTC.

This clonotype was counted only a few times. DNA for the CDR3: TGTGCCACCAGCACCCAACCCGGGGCAGGGGCCCCTGGCTACACCTTC. The encoded protein is CATSTQPGAGAPGYTF. The chain recombines TRBV15 with TRBJ1-2; tentatively, D is TRBD1 (6 bases). The CDR3 spans 16 residues. Trimming took off 4 bases at V and 7 bases at J, with 22 bases between the two ends. Per germline, CDR1 LNHNV and CDR2 YYDKDF (reference sequence).

In this sample, this clonotype turned up a few times. This chain uses TRBV12-3 or TRBV12-4 with TRBJ1-2, with 9 bases lining up with TRBD1. This CDR3 contains 13 residues. The J segment lost 4 bases and the V segment lost 6 bases, leaving 3 bases of the junction unmatched. CDR3 nucleotides: TGTGCCAGCAGATTGACAGGGGGCTATGGCTACACCTTC. Its protein product is CASRLTGGYGYTF.

V gene TRBV30 combines with J gene TRBJ2-5; possibly TRBD1 for D (5 bases). V was clipped by 3 bases and J by 2 bases, with 16 bases between them. Germline-derived CDR1 and CDR2 are GTSNPN and SVGIG (reference sequence). CDR3 length equals 15 residues. CDR3: CAWSKITGLQETQYF. The DNA for the CDR3 is TGTGCCTGGAGCAAAATCACAGGCCTGCAAGAGACCCAGTACTTC.

In nucleotides, the CDR3 is TGCAGTGCTAGGGAGGGGCCGAATCAGCCCCAGCATTTT. Protein sequence: CSAREGPNQPQHF. The J gene is TRBJ1-5, the V gene TRBV20-1, with D possibly TRBD1 on 5 matching bases. Germline assignment: CDR1 DFQATT and CDR2 SNEGSKA (reference sequence). The CDR3 runs 13 residues. V was shortened by 3 bases and J by 4 bases, with 10 bases between the two germline ends.

This sequence joins TRBV11-3 and TRBJ1-2, with D uncertain. Trimming left V 4 bases short and J 7 bases short, with 10 bases between. CDR3 size: 12 residues. Per germline, CDR1 SGHNT and CDR2 YENEEA. Here the CDR3 DNA reads TGTGCCAGCAGCTCCGGGTTCACTGGCTACACCTTC. Its protein is CASSSGFTGYTF.

This clonotype was detected a few times. The chain carries TRBV6-2 or TRBV6-3 and TRBJ2-3; D gene ambiguous. The CDR3 consists of 12 residues. Per germline, CDR1 MNHEY and CDR2 SVGEGT. Trimming removed 2 bases from V and 6 bases from J, with 6 bases in between. The CDR3 is CASSYGLDTQYF. The CDR3 DNA follows: TGTGCCAGCAGTTACGGGCTGGATACGCAGTATTTT.

This clonotype was recorded a few times. The rearrangement uses TRBV20-1 and TRBJ1-2; 7 positions agree with TRBD1. Germline CDR1 and CDR2: DFQATT and SNEGSKA (reference sequence). The CDR3 covers 14 residues. CDR3 region: CSGTRGQHNYGYTF. For the CDR3, the DNA is TGCAGCGGAACTCGGGGACAGCATAACTATGGCTACACCTTC.

J is TRBJ2-7 and V is TRBV2; D possibly uses TRBD1 or TRBD2 (5 bases each). The CDR3 is made up of 14 amino acids. Germline V gene sequence: CDR1 SNHLY, CDR2 FYNNEI. V dropped 6 bases and J dropped 7 bases, with 19 bases sitting between them. CDR3 nucleotide sequence: TGTGCCAGCAGAAAGGGACGGACTCCTGAAGAGCAGTACTTC. Translated, it gives CASRKGRTPEEQYF.

This clonotype was counted many times. This chain uses TRBV7-6 with TRBJ2-7, with TRBD1 matching over 8 bases. The CDR3 runs to 13 residues. The germline V gene has CDR1 SGHVS and CDR2 FNYEAQ. The ends lost 5 bases at V and 9 bases at J; junction bases unmatched: 9. CDR3 residues: CASSLMTGAVQYF. Here the CDR3 DNA reads TGTGCCAGCAGCCTCATGACAGGGGCTGTGCAGTACTTC.

In this sample, this clonotype turned up a few times. This chain uses TRBV5-1 with TRBJ2-5; D not certain. The V gene lost 0 bases and the J gene lost 1 base, with 10 bases spanning the gap. The CDR3 covers 15 residues. CDR1 is SGHRS, CDR2 YFSETQ, per germline. CDR3 region: CASSLGGVAQETQYF. As DNA, the CDR3 is TGCGCCAGCAGCTTGGGAGGAGTCGCCCAAGAGACCCAGTACTTC.

This clonotype was seen a handful of times. The J gene is TRBJ2-6, the V gene TRBV14, with D uncertain. CDR1 SGHDN and CDR2 FVKESK come from the germline V gene. The CDR3 loop spans 17 amino acids. V dropped 2 bases and J dropped 0 bases, with 11 bases sitting between them. The CDR3 bases are TGTGCCAGCAGCCAATTCCCCAAAAGCTCTGGGGCCAACGTCCTGACTTTC. It codes for CASSQFPKSSGANVLTF. The variable domain in full, completed from reference TRBV14 and TRBJ2-6, reads EAGVTQFPSHSVIEKGQTVTLRCDPISGHDNLYWYRRVMGKEIKFLLHFVKESKQDESGMPNNRFLAERTGGTYSTLKVQPAELEDSGVYFCASSQFPKSSGANVLTFGAGSRLTVL.

V usage is TRBV11-2 and J usage is TRBJ1-2; D unresolved. Trimming stripped 1 base from V and 8 bases from J, with 11 bases between. The CDR3 sequence is 13 residues long. From germline, CDR1 is SGHAT and CDR2 FQNNGV. Written as DNA, the CDR3 is TGTGCCAGCAGCTTAGTAGCCTACGGGGGCTACACCTTC. Its translation: CASSLVAYGGYTF.

The J gene is TRBJ1-5, the V gene TRBV5-6; D possibly corresponds to TRBD1 (5 bases). The CDR3 length is 14 residues. V dropped 4 bases and J dropped 5 bases, with 13 bases sitting between them. The germline CDR1 and CDR2 sequences are SGHDT and YYEEEE. The CDR3 DNA reads as TGTGCCAGCAGCATCGGGACCCACGATCAGCCCCAGCATTTT. This gives the protein CASSIGTHDQPQHF.

The rearrangement uses TRBV7-8 and TRBJ1-6; no clear D gene. Germline V gene sequence: CDR1 SGHVS, CDR2 FQNEAQ. There are 13 residues in the CDR3. The V gene lost 8 bases and the J gene lost 8 bases, with 13 bases spanning the gap. The CDR3 reads CASATIGDSPLHF. In nucleotides, the CDR3 is TGTGCCAGCGCGACGATCGGGGATTCACCCCTCCACTTT.

Worth noting for this clonotype: This clone may be a read error of a much larger clone one base away. The chain recombines TRBV29-1 with TRBJ2-1, with D possibly TRBD1 on 6 matching bases. The J call may be faulty, since TRBJ2-7 better matches the DNA end. Germline V CDR1 and CDR2: SQVTM, ANQGSEA. This CDR3 spans 13 amino acids. The CDR3 region is CSVMGASYNEQYF. CDR3 DNA sequence: TGCAGCGTGATGGGGGCAAGCTACAATGAGCAGTACTTC.

The CDR3 sequence: CATSRTPQGSEKLFF. CDR3 coding DNA: TGTGCCACCAGCAGAACCCCGCAGGGGTCAGAAAAACTGTTTTTT. V gene TRBV15 combines with J gene TRBJ1-4; D is possibly TRBD1 (6 bases). The CDR3 sequence is 15 residues long. Trimming pared 2 bases from V and 8 bases from J, leaving 15 bases between. CDR1 LNHNV and CDR2 YYDKDF come from the germline V gene (reference sequence).

The chain joins TRBV27 to TRBJ2-1, with D tentatively TRBD1 or TRBD2 (6 bases each). Germline V lookup: CDR1 MNHEY, CDR2 SMNVEV (reference sequence). This CDR3 is 13 amino acids long. Trimming stripped 6 bases from V and 9 bases from J, with 15 bases between. In DNA, the CDR3 is TGTGCCAGCAGACCATCGGGGGCAGTTGAGCAGTTCTTC. Its protein is CASRPSGAVEQFF.

This clonotype was counted once. The chain employs TRBV9 and TRBJ1-6; TRBD1 matches 7 bases. From germline, CDR1 is SGDLS and CDR2 YYNGEE. The J segment lost 7 bases and the V segment lost 3 bases, leaving 7 bases of the junction unmatched. The CDR3 has 15 amino acids. Written as DNA, the CDR3 is TGTGCCAGCAGCGCAACAGGGGTGGGGAATTCACCCCTCCACTTT. Translation: CASSATGVGNSPLHF.

V usage is TRBV7-2 and J usage is TRBJ2-1; TRBD1 might be the D (6 bases). The germline V gene encodes CDR1 SGHTA and CDR2 FQGNSA. The CDR3 length is 14 residues. The V and J ends lost 5 bases and 11 bases respectively, with 19 bases between them. Here the CDR3 reads CASSPPTGPMKQFF. The CDR3 DNA reads TGTGCCAGCAGCCCCCCGACAGGACCAATGAAGCAGTTCTTC. The full variable domain, completed using reference TRBV7-2 and TRBJ2-1, is GAGVSQSPSNKVTEKGKDVELRCDPISGHTALYWYRQSLGQGLEFLIYFQGNSAPDKSGLPSDRFSAERTGGSVSTLTIQRTQQEDSAVYLCASSPPTGPMKQFFGPGTRLTVL.

The table lists this clonotype with a few counts. The rearrangement joins TRBV12-3 or TRBV12-4 to TRBJ2-1; D gene unclear. The V gene lost 6 bases and the J gene lost 6 bases, with 12 bases spanning the gap. CDR3 length: 13 residues. In DNA, the CDR3 is TGTGCCAGCAGCCCAAGTTTCGTCAATGAGCAGTTCTTC. Encoded protein: CASSPSFVNEQFF.